This T cell receptor (beta chain) comes out of a study of Tregs in tolerant kidney transplant recipients. Per the germline V gene, CDR1 is SEHNR and CDR2 is FQNEAQ (reference sequence). CDR3 length: 15 residues. Unmatched junction bases numbered 10, after V lost 5 bases and J lost 7 bases. Sequencing used immunoSEQ multiplex PCR; TCRdb keeps in-frame clones, though not all of them. The table lists 90,000 or so clones, approximately 92% of them singletons. The sequenced sample was CD8+ T cells from blood. The origin of this receptor is a human donor in good health. The rearrangement joins TRBV7-9 to TRBJ1-2; 10 bases match TRBD1. CDR3 amino acids: CASSTPGTGDGGYTF. The DNA for the CDR3 is TGTGCCAGCAGCACCCCCGGGACAGGGGATGGTGGCTACACCTTC.